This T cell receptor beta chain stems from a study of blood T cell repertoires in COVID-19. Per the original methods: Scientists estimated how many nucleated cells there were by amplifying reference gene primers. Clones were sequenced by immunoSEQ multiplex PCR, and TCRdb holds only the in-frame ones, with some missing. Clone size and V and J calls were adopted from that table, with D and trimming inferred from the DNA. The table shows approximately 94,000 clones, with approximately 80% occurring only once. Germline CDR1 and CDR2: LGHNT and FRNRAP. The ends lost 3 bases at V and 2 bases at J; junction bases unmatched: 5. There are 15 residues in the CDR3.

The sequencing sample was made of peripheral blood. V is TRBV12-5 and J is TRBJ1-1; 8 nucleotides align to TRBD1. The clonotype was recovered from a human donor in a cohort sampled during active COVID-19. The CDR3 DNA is TGTGCTAGTGGTTTATGGACAGGGTCAAACACTGAAGCTTTCTTT. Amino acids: CASGLWTGSNTEAFF. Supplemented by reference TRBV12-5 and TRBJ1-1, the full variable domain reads DARVTQTPRHKVTEMGQEVTMRCQPILGHNTVFWYRQTMMQGLELLAYFRNRAPLDDSGMPKDRFSAEMPDATLATLKIQPSEPRDSAVYFCASGLWTGSNTEAFFGQGTRLTVV.